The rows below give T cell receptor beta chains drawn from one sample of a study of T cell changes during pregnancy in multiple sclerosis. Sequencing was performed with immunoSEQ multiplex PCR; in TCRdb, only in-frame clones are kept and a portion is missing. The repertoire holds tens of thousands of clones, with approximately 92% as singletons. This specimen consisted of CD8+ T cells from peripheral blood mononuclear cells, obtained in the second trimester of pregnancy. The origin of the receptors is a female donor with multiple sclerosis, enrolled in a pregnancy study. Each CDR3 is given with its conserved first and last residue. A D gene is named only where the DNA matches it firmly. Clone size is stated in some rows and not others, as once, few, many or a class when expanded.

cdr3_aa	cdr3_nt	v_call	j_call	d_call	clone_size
CASSDFAGGVEQYF	TGTGCCAGTAGTGATTTTGCAGGGGGTGTCGAGCAGTACTTC	TRBV19	TRBJ2-7	TRBD1	-
CASSWAGTGSNNEQFF	TGTGCCAGCAGTTGGGCCGGGACAGGGTCGAACAATGAGCAGTTCTTC	TRBV6-6	TRBJ2-1	TRBD1	-
CATSPTGDYTEAFF	TGTGCCACCAGTCCTACAGGGGATTACACTGAAGCTTTCTTT	TRBV15	TRBJ1-1	TRBD1	-
CASSPRGYTEAFF	TGTGCCAGCAGCCCTAGGGGGTACACTGAAGCTTTCTTT	TRBV7-6	TRBJ1-1	-	-
CASSLRAGSYNEQFF	TGTGCCAGCAGTCTAAGAGCGGGATCCTACAATGAGCAGTTCTTC	TRBV6-4	TRBJ2-1	TRBD2	-
CAISESEPDTQYF	TGTGCCATCAGTGAGTCGGAGCCAGATACGCAGTATTTT	TRBV10-3	TRBJ2-3	-	-
CASSLITGGGYGYTF	TGTGCCAGCAGCTTGATCACAGGGGGCGGCTATGGCTACACCTTC	TRBV5-5	TRBJ1-2	TRBD1	-
CASSWGGGYEQYF	TGTGCCAGCAGCTGGGGGGGTGGCTACGAGCAGTACTTC	TRBV5-4	TRBJ2-7	TRBD2	-
CASSPSSYNSPLHF	TGTGCCAGCAGTCCGAGCTCCTATAATTCACCCCTCCACTTT	TRBV6-5	TRBJ1-6	-	-
CASSIDSEVYEQYF	TGTGCCAGTAGTATTGACAGCGAAGTCTACGAGCAGTACTTC	TRBV19	TRBJ2-7	-	-
CASSYSERPYEQYF	TGTGCCAGCAGTTACTCTGAGCGACCCTACGAGCAGTACTTC	TRBV6-5	TRBJ2-7	-	-
CASSYTSSYEQYF	TGTGCCAGCAGCTACACAAGCTCCTACGAGCAGTACTTC	TRBV7-9	TRBJ2-7	-	-
CASSHTWRGVTYEQYF	TGTGCCAGCAGCCACACTTGGAGAGGTGTAACCTACGAGCAGTACTTC	TRBV7-9	TRBJ2-7	-	-
CASTAGLSGNTIYF	TGTGCCAGCACCGCGGGCCTCTCTGGAAACACCATATATTTT	TRBV11-2	TRBJ1-3	-	-
CASSVGLAGAPLTDTQYF	TGTGCCAGCAGCGTCGGACTAGCGGGGGCACCCCTCACAGATACGCAGTATTTT	TRBV9	TRBJ2-3	TRBD2	-
CATSRVAGILNTGELFF	TGTGCCACCAGCAGAGTTGCGGGCATCCTGAACACCGGGGAGCTGTTTTTT	TRBV15	TRBJ2-2	-	-
CASRDTSGIVLYNEQFF	TGTGCCAGCAGAGATACTAGTGGAATCGTACTCTACAATGAGCAGTTCTTC	TRBV7-9	TRBJ2-1	-	-
CASRIIAGGAYNEQFF	TGTGCCAGCAGAATTATAGCGGGGGGGGCGTACAATGAGCAGTTCTTC	TRBV7-9	TRBJ2-1	TRBD2	-
CASNQGVGQPQHF	TGTGCCAGCAACCAGGGGGTGGGTCAGCCCCAGCATTTT	TRBV9	TRBJ1-5	TRBD1	-
CASSFGQGPTDTQYF	TGTGCCAGCAGCTTCGGACAGGGACCGACAGATACGCAGTATTTT	TRBV11-2	TRBJ2-3	TRBD1	-
CASGQGGADTQYF	TGTGCCAGCGGACAAGGGGGAGCAGATACGCAGTATTTT	TRBV14	TRBJ2-3	-	-
CASSLEGQGSNEQYF	TGTGCCAGCAGCTTGGAGGGACAGGGGTCCAACGAGCAGTACTTC	TRBV5-8	TRBJ2-7	TRBD1	once
CASSPPPTGDYEQYF	TGTGCCAGCAGCCCCCCCCCTACAGGGGACTACGAGCAGTACTTC	TRBV5-7	TRBJ2-7	TRBD1	-
CASSDPGTGGAPQYF	TGTGCCAGCAGTGACCCCGGGACAGGGGGCGCGCCGCAGTATTTT	TRBV6-1	TRBJ2-3	TRBD1	-
CASSPQGREISYEQYF	TGTGCCAGCAGCCCCCAGGGGCGGGAGATTTCCTACGAGCAGTACTTC	TRBV5-6	TRBJ2-7	-	-
CASSSRTGGSGYTF	TGTGCCAGCAGCTCACGGACAGGGGGGAGCGGCTACACCTTC	TRBV5-6	TRBJ1-2	TRBD1	-
CSVTSTAYEQYF	TGCAGCGTGACATCGACAGCCTACGAGCAGTACTTC	TRBV29-1	TRBJ2-7	-	-
CASSFGRDYGYTF	TGTGCCAGCAGTTTTGGCAGGGACTATGGCTACACCTTC	TRBV27	TRBJ1-2	-	-
CASSDPGMGYNEQFF	TGTGCCAGCAGTGACCCAGGGATGGGCTACAATGAGCAGTTCTTC	TRBV2	TRBJ2-1	-	-
CASSSEASTVREQYF	TGTGCCAGCAGCTCCGAGGCCTCGACAGTACGGGAGCAGTACTTC	TRBV13	TRBJ2-7	-	-
CASSLGQGAGKTQYF	TGTGCCAGCAGCCTGGGACAGGGGGCCGGGAAGACCCAGTACTTC	TRBV5-6	TRBJ2-5	TRBD1	once